Shown below are 10 T cell receptor beta chains from a single sample sequenced in a study of Ad26.COV2.S vaccination and SARS-CoV-2 variants. As to treatment: about 20 received Ad26.COV2.S at low or high dose, single or two shots; several received placebo; per-sample allocation not given. Vaccine and placebo recipients were sampled on day 63 after the first injection. Profiling relied on immunoSEQ multiplex PCR, and the TCRdb table lists in-frame clones only, not all of them. The sample has 300,000 to 500,000 clones, 80% to 90% seen once. This specimen consisted of peripheral blood, obtained in a trial of Ad26.COV2.S vaccine versus placebo. All receptors come from a person between 18 and 65 years old who received the Ad26.COV2.S COVID-19 vaccine or a placebo.

This chain uses TRBV5-8 with TRBJ2-1, with 8 nucleotides matching TRBD2. The germline CDR1 and CDR2 sequences are SGHTS and YDEGEE. The CDR3 extends over 15 amino acids. The V gene end was trimmed by 9 bases and the J gene end by 0 bases; junction bases not matched to a gene: 8. CDR3 loop: CAIRGGSRSYNEQFF. CDR3 in DNA: TGTGCCATCCGGGGGGGCTCCCGCTCCTACAATGAGCAGTTCTTC.

This clone was observed once. The V and J genes are TRBV4-1 and TRBJ1-6; TRBD1 matches 8 bases. Trimming removed 0 bases from V and 8 bases from J; junction bases left unmatched: 3. This CDR3 is 15 amino acids long. Germline CDR1 and CDR2: MGHRA and YSYEKL. CDR3 region: CASSQEAGGYSPLHF. As DNA, the CDR3 is TGCGCCAGCAGCCAAGAAGCAGGGGGCTATTCACCCCTCCACTTT.

The chain recombines TRBV27 with TRBJ1-5; tentative D call: TRBD1 (5 bases). This CDR3 has 15 residues. The ends were cut back, 1 base at V and 3 bases at J, with 10 bases in the middle. Per the germline V gene, CDR1 is MNHEY and CDR2 is SMNVEV (reference sequence). The CDR3 sequence is CASSLLGTPNQPQHF. CDR3 sequence (DNA): TGTGCCAGCAGTTTATTGGGGACGCCCAATCAGCCCCAGCATTTT.

This chain links TRBV3-1 (or the pseudogene TRBV3-2) with TRBJ2-2; TRBD2 agrees at 11 bases. This CDR3 has 16 amino acids. Trimming removed 6 bases from V and 1 base from J; junction bases left unmatched: 4. Germline V gene lookup returns CDR1 LGHDT and CDR2 YNNKEL (reference sequence). CDR3 loop: CASRLTSGGNTGELFF. The CDR3 nucleotides read TGTGCCAGCAGGCTTACTAGCGGGGGGAACACCGGGGAGCTGTTTTTT.

This clone was seen only a few times. The CDR3 here is CSVGVLDSNYGYTF. Here the CDR3 DNA reads TGCAGCGTTGGGGTGCTGGATTCAAACTATGGCTACACCTTC. The V and J genes are TRBV29-1 and TRBJ1-2; D gene ambiguous. This CDR3 contains 14 residues. Trimming pared 4 bases from V and 2 bases from J, leaving 14 bases between. Germline V CDR1 and CDR2: SQVTM, ANQGSEA.

The CDR3 loop is CASSDSGVWDEQFF. In nucleotides, the CDR3 is TGTGCCAGCAGTGATTCGGGGGTATGGGATGAGCAGTTCTTC. The chain recombines TRBV25-1 with TRBJ2-1, with D tentatively TRBD2 (6 bases). V was shortened by 3 bases and J by 8 bases, with 14 bases between the two germline ends. Germline V gene lookup returns CDR1 MGHDK and CDR2 SYGVNS. The CDR3 covers 14 residues.

V gene TRBV24-1 combines with J gene TRBJ1-3, with 10 bases fitting TRBD1. This CDR3 region has 16 residues. CDR1 and CDR2 (germline): KGHDR, SFDVKD. V shed 9 bases and J 8 bases; nucleotides not matched to a gene: 15. CDR3 nucleotides: TGTGCCACCCCAAGGACAGGGGGTTACTCCGGGGACACCATATATTTT. It is translated as CATPRTGGYSGDTIYF.

This clone appeared a single time. The CDR3 bases are TGCGCCAGCAGCCACTATTTCGAGGAAAAAGGTGAAGCTTTCTTT. Its translation is CASSHYFEEKGEAFF. The chain has TRBV4-1 and TRBJ1-1; D is ambiguous. Germline V lookup: CDR1 MGHRA, CDR2 YSYEKL. CDR3 length: 15 amino acids. V gave up 3 bases and J gave up 7 bases, with 18 bases separating them.

The chain recombines TRBV10-2 with TRBJ2-5; D is unresolved. The CDR3 consists of 13 residues. V was clipped by 3 bases and J by 3 bases, with 8 bases between them. The germline V gene has CDR1 WSHSY and CDR2 SAAADI. Here the CDR3 reads CASSDLLEETQYF. In nucleotides, the CDR3 is TGCGCCAGCAGTGATCTTCTGGAAGAGACCCAGTACTTC.

Only a few counts were recorded for this clone. This sequence joins TRBV30 and TRBJ2-2, with D possibly TRBD1 on 5 matching bases. The germline V gene has CDR1 GTSNPN and CDR2 SVGIG (reference sequence). CDR3 length: 14 residues. V lost 7 bases, J lost 2 bases, and 14 bases lay in between. CDR3 sequence: CASTGLSNTGELFF. CDR3 nucleotide sequence: TGTGCCTCAACAGGCCTATCAAACACCGGGGAGCTGTTTTTT.